This TCR beta chain is drawn from a study of Graves' ophthalmopathy and Graves' hyperthyroidism. RNA transcripts yielded amplified TCR beta CDR3 regions. Following a first-round RT-PCR that used HTBI primers, a second-round multiplex PCR was carried out. TCRdb itself ran the multiplex PCR reads through MiXCR, one entry per CDR3 protein. The sample yields 260,000 or so distinct CDR3 sequences, 40% to 50% seen once. This TCR derives from an adult man with Graves' ophthalmopathy. Material for sequencing was peripheral blood.

The CDR3 reads CATSRAGKAFF. CDR3 DNA: TGTGCCACCAGTAGGGCAGGGAAAGCTTTCTTT. The V gene is TRBV24-1, the J gene TRBJ1-1; tentative D call: TRBD1 (5 bases). Trimming took 6 bases from V and 9 from J, leaving 10 bases between them. The germline gives CDR1 KGHDR, CDR2 SFDVKD. This CDR3 is built from 11 residues.